A selection of T cell receptor beta chains follows, all from one sample in a study of T cell repertoires in cytomegalovirus infection. TCRdb re-called the reads with MiXCR, one entry per CDR3 protein. The data contain around 900,000 distinct CDR3 sequences, under 40% of them singletons. What these receptors recognize is not known. The material sequenced was cultured CD8+ T cells from PBMCs, taken from culture after CMV antigen stimulation. The receptors shown here come from a human donor in good health (CMV status not recorded). Some clones in this sample may be carry-over from other donors' samples. CDR3s include the opening cysteine and the closing phenylalanine or tryptophan. The D gene is left open where the match is weak.

d_call j_call v_call cdr3_aa
NA TRBJ2-2 TRBV7-8 CASSLGIGGTGELFF
NA TRBJ1-6 TRBV7-2 CASSPSGLGSPLHF
TRBD2 TRBJ2-7 TRBV4-1 CASSQDWTSGNTYEQYF
NA TRBJ1-5 TRBV19 CASSRPGDKSNQPQHF
NA TRBJ1-2 TRBV7-9 CASSLYLGYTF
TRBD1 TRBJ1-1 TRBV25-1 CASSELDRGTEAFF
NA TRBJ1-1 TRBV9 CASSVMSTEAFF
NA TRBJ2-4 TRBV27 CASSLAREGPKNIQYF
NA TRBJ2-7 TRBV7-2 CASSLEGFSSYEQYF
TRBD1 TRBJ2-5 TRBV29-1 CSVWDSQETQYF
TRBD1 TRBJ2-3 TRBV12-5 CASGHGQGTTDTQYF
NA TRBJ1-5 TRBV6-2/TRBV6-3 CASSYRADSNQPQHF
NA TRBJ2-3 TRBV7-2 CASSLGTVSTDTQYF
NA TRBJ2-5 TRBV24-1 CATSDTSGSSETQYF
TRBD2 TRBJ2-7 TRBV7-9 CASSLVRLAGDYEQYF
NA TRBJ2-2 TRBV11-3 CASTFRVVGTGELFF
TRBD2 TRBJ2-1 TRBV7-8 CASRVDGGGPYNEQFF
NA TRBJ1-1 TRBV7-9 CASQWMNTEAFF
NA TRBJ2-1 TRBV20-1 CSARDPTGRLNSYNEQFF
NA TRBJ2-7 TRBV29-1 CSVEEGAISYEQYF
NA TRBJ2-1 TRBV2 CASSGPPSSYNEQFF
NA TRBJ1-2 TRBV12-3/TRBV12-4 CASRSGGKGYTF
TRBD1 TRBJ2-5 TRBV7-9 CASSYRGPGETQYF
NA TRBJ2-3 TRBV4-3 CASSQAWGSSTDTQYF
NA TRBJ2-5 TRBV7-9 CASSASFRQETQYF
TRBD1 TRBJ2-2 TRBV7-2 CTSSFGQGRAGELFF
NA TRBJ1-1 TRBV7-9 CASSPPGQRGTEAFF
NA TRBJ2-5 TRBV20-1 CSARGWGGLQETQYF
TRBD1 TRBJ1-1 TRBV2 CATIRGLDEAFF
NA TRBJ1-2 TRBV6-6 CASSIYTF
NA TRBJ1-2 TRBV5-4 CASSLEGFNYGYTF
NA TRBJ2-7 TRBV7-2 CASSLTGRGEQYF
NA TRBJ2-3 TRBV7-8 CASSLTTSGLLQPGDTQYF
NA TRBJ1-4 TRBV7-6 CASSSGTSRGEKLFF
TRBD1 TRBJ2-5 TRBV15 CATSLDRGVGETQYF
NA TRBJ1-1 TRBV7-8 CASSPLQVLNTEAFF
NA TRBJ1-3 TRBV7-9 CASSSRRDTIYF
NA TRBJ2-7 TRBV27 CASSLAPTTNEQYF
NA TRBJ1-6 TRBV4-1 CASSQVGSVYNSPLHF
TRBD1 TRBJ1-5 TRBV12-3/TRBV12-4 CASRGQGVKQPQHF
NA TRBJ2-4 TRBV28 CASSLSWAAKNIQYF
NA TRBJ2-2 TRBV7-9 CASSAQDPGLTNTRFNTGELFF
NA TRBJ2-1 TRBV6-1 CARLKRANEQFF
NA TRBJ2-1 TRBV5-6 CASSSRDNFLGEQFF
NA TRBJ2-4 TRBV6-2/TRBV6-3 CASSPRYRGLEGVAKNIQYF